Listed below are T cell receptor beta chains from one sample, sequenced in a study of T cell responses to AZD1222 COVID-19 vaccine. Clones were read by immunoSEQ multiplex PCR, and TCRdb kept only the in-frame ones, dropping some. Here the sample spans 70,000 to 95,000 clones, roughly 91% being singletons. Sequencing was performed on peripheral blood, taken on day 0 of MenACWY control vaccination. The receptor source for this set is an adult in good health. The CDR3 runs from the conserved cysteine through the conserved F or W. Fields, in order: D gene, clone size, CDR3 length, V gene, J gene, CDR3 DNA, CDR3 protein. D genes are given only for firm matches. Only part of the rows carry a size: once, few, many, or a class if the clone is expanded.

>NA|NA|11|TRBV5-8|TRBJ2-1
TGTGCCAGCAGCCCCCGGTACGAGCAGTTCTTC
CASSPRYEQFF
>NA|NA|21|TRBV7-8|TRBJ2-1
TGTGCCAGCAGCTTAGGACCTACGCGGGGCTCGGGCCCAAGCTCCTACAATGAGCAGTTCTTC
CASSLGPTRGSGPSSYNEQFF
>TRBD2|NA|15|TRBV4-3|TRBJ2-7
TGCGCCAGCAGCCAGGGACTAGCGGGGTCCTACGAGCAGTACTTC
CASSQGLAGSYEQYF
>NA|NA|16|TRBV5-1|TRBJ2-1
TGCGCCAGCAGCTCTACACCAAGTGCGGGGTACAATGAGCAGTTCTTC
CASSSTPSAGYNEQFF
>NA|NA|13|TRBV19|TRBJ1-4
TGTGCCAGTAGTATCCAGGGTGGAGAAAAACTGTTTTTT
CASSIQGGEKLFF
>NA|NA|13|TRBV4-2|TRBJ1-2
TGTGCCAGCAGCCAAAGGCCCCCCATCGGCTACACCTTC
CASSQRPPIGYTF
>TRBD1|NA|20|TRBV19|TRBJ1-4
TGTGCCAGTAGTATGGTCTTTTCAGGGCTCCGGACAGGGGGAGATGAAAAACTGTTTTTT
CASSMVFSGLRTGGDEKLFF
>NA|NA|15|TRBV7-9|TRBJ1-4
TGTGCCAGCAGCCCCATGATGACCCTTAATGAAAAACTGTTTTTT
CASSPMMTLNEKLFF
>TRBD1|NA|14|TRBV6-6|TRBJ2-2
TGTGCCAGCAGTCCGCCAACAGGGGTCGGGGAGCTGTTTTTT
CASSPPTGVGELFF
>NA|NA|19|TRBV18|TRBJ1-6
TGTGCCAGCTCACTTCAGGAGCCGGTGCATCACTCCTATAATTCACCCCTCCACTTT
CASSLQEPVHHSYNSPLHF
>NA|once|14|TRBV3-1/TRBV3-2|TRBJ1-4
TGTGCCAGCAGCCAAGTCATGGCTAATGAAAAACTGTTTTTT
CASSQVMANEKLFF
>TRBD2|NA|14|TRBV5-8|TRBJ2-1
TGTGCCAGCAGAACTAGCGGGGGCTACAATGAGCAGTTCTTC
CASRTSGGYNEQFF
>NA|NA|15|TRBV7-9|TRBJ2-7
TGTGCCAGCAGCTCCGGATCTGGTAGCTCCTACGAGCAGTACTTC
CASSSGSGSSYEQYF
>NA|few|14|TRBV28|TRBJ1-2
TGTGCCAGCAGTTTAGGCCCGCGAAACTATGGCTACACCTTC
CASSLGPRNYGYTF
>TRBD2|NA|15|TRBV4-1|TRBJ2-3
TGCGCCAGCAGCCAATATAGCGGGGGGGCAGATACGCAGTATTTT
CASSQYSGGADTQYF
>NA|NA|12|TRBV7-6|TRBJ2-5
TGTGCCAGCACCTCCGGGGAGGAGACCCAGTACTTC
CASTSGEETQYF
>NA|NA|12|TRBV29-1|TRBJ1-3
TGCAGCGCGGAGGGGCTGGGAAACACCATATATTTT
CSAEGLGNTIYF
>TRBD2|NA|13|TRBV27|TRBJ2-5
TGTGCCAGTCGGCGTCGGGGGGGAGAGACCCAGTACTTC
CASRRRGGETQYF
>TRBD1|NA|16|TRBV4-1|TRBJ1-5
TGCGCCAGCAGCCAACTGAGAGGGGGCGGGAATCAGCCCCAGCATTTT
CASSQLRGGGNQPQHF
>NA|NA|15|TRBV9|TRBJ1-6
TGTGCCAGCAGCGTAGTAGACAGCTATAATTCACCCCTCCACTTT
CASSVVDSYNSPLHF
>NA|NA|15|TRBV10-3|TRBJ2-7
TGTGCCATCAGAGAGCTCCAGGGAAGCTCCTACGAGCAGTACTTC
CAIRELQGSSYEQYF
>TRBD1|NA|17|TRBV6-2/TRBV6-3|TRBJ1-6
TGTGCCAGCAGTGACCCCACAGGGGGCGTCTATAATTCACCCCTCCACTTT
CASSDPTGGVYNSPLHF
>NA|NA|15|TRBV19|TRBJ1-1
TGTGCCAGTACAAGGATCGGGGGAAGTAACACTGAAGCTTTCTTT
CASTRIGGSNTEAFF
>NA|NA|14|TRBV18|TRBJ1-3
TGTGCCAGCTCACCCGACAGCTCTGGAAACACCATATATTTT
CASSPDSSGNTIYF
>NA|NA|16|TRBV11-1|TRBJ1-1
TGTGCCAGCAGCTTAGTACGGGGCAGGAGGGGCACTGAAGCTTTCTTT
CASSLVRGRRGTEAFF
>TRBD2|NA|15|TRBV6-1|TRBJ2-5
TGTGCCAGCAGTGAATTAGCGGGGGGGCAAGAGACCCAGTACTTC
CASSELAGGQETQYF
>NA|NA|16|TRBV7-9|TRBJ2-5
TGTGCCAGCAGCTTAAGGGATAGGGGGGGACAAGAGACCCAGTACTTC
CASSLRDRGGQETQYF
>NA|medium-sized|16|TRBV5-6|TRBJ2-3
TGTGCCAGCAATTCTGAGGTGGGACACGGCATTGGGCCGCAGTATTTT
CASNSEVGHGIGPQYF
>NA|NA|13|TRBV12-3/TRBV12-4|TRBJ2-5
TGTGCCAGCAGTTTCGGGCTGAGGGAGACCCAGTACTTC
CASSFGLRETQYF
>NA|NA|12|TRBV5-4|TRBJ2-5
TGTGCCAGCAGCAGGATGAAAGAGACCCAGTACTTC
CASSRMKETQYF
>NA|NA|11|TRBV6-6|TRBJ2-5
TGTGCCAGCACCAGGCAAGAGACCCAGTACTTC
CASTRQETQYF
>NA|NA|13|TRBV6-5|TRBJ1-1
TGTGCCAGCAGTTCGCAGGGGCTCACTGAAGCTTTCTTT
CASSSQGLTEAFF
>TRBD2|NA|16|TRBV28|TRBJ2-5
TGTGCCAGCAGCCCCACTAGCGGGGGGGCCCGGGAGACCCAGTACTTC
CASSPTSGGARETQYF
>NA|NA|14|TRBV29-1|TRBJ2-6
TGCAGCGTTGATGGCGCCTCTGGGGCCAACGTCCTGACTTTC
CSVDGASGANVLTF
>NA|NA|16|TRBV11-2|TRBJ2-3
TGTGCCAGCAGCTTAATGGGGGGTTCATTTTCAGATACGCAGTATTTT
CASSLMGGSFSDTQYF
>NA|NA|13|TRBV6-2/TRBV6-3|TRBJ1-2
TGTGCCAGCAGTTACGCAAAGGCCTATGGCTACACCTTC
CASSYAKAYGYTF
>NA|NA|13|TRBV30|TRBJ1-6
TGTGCCTGGAGTCAGGGGTTGTATTCACCCCTCCACTTT
CAWSQGLYSPLHF
>NA|once|13|TRBV6-5|TRBJ1-4
TGTGCCAGCAGTCATGTCCGTAATGAAAAACTGTTTTTT
CASSHVRNEKLFF
>TRBD2|NA|19|TRBV2|TRBJ2-1
TGTGCCAGCAGCCTGCTCCCGGGACTAGCGGGGGGCCACACGAATGAGCAGTTCTTC
CASSLLPGLAGGHTNEQFF
>TRBD1|NA|14|TRBV15|TRBJ1-2
TGTGCCACCAGCAGGGGACAGGGTTTTTCGGGCTACACCTTC
CATSRGQGFSGYTF
>TRBD2|NA|16|TRBV7-8|TRBJ2-3
TGTGCCAGCAGCTTAGGGCCAGCGGGGGGCACAGATACGCAGTATTTT
CASSLGPAGGTDTQYF
>NA|NA|13|TRBV4-2|TRBJ1-1
TGTGCCAGCAGCCAAGAAAAGAACACTGAAGCTTTCTTT
CASSQEKNTEAFF
>NA|NA|15|TRBV19|TRBJ1-1
TGTGCCAGTAGTATAAGTCGTCAGGTGAACACTGAAGCTTTCTTT
CASSISRQVNTEAFF
>TRBD2|NA|15|TRBV7-9|TRBJ2-2
TGTGCCAGCAGCCGGGGACTAGCGGGCACCGGGGAGCTGTTTTTT
CASSRGLAGTGELFF
>NA|NA|14|TRBV6-2/TRBV6-3|TRBJ1-2
TGTGCCAGCAGTTTCCCCTCGGACAGAAACGGCTACACCTTC
CASSFPSDRNGYTF
>TRBD1|NA|15|TRBV10-3|TRBJ1-2
TGTGCCATCAGTGAGTCGTCAGGGGGGGACTATGGCTACACCTTC
CAISESSGGDYGYTF
>NA|few|12|TRBV7-9|TRBJ2-1
TGTGCCAGCAGCTTACCACCCCATGAGCAGTTCTTC
CASSLPPHEQFF
>NA|NA|13|TRBV15|TRBJ2-1
TGTGCCACCAGCAGAATGGCCTACAATGAGCAGTTCTTC
CATSRMAYNEQFF
>NA|NA|15|TRBV25-1|TRBJ2-1
TGTGCCAGCAGTCAAGGCTCGAGCTCCTACAATGAGCAGTTCTTC
CASSQGSSSYNEQFF
>TRBD1|NA|15|TRBV4-3|TRBJ1-5
TGCGCCAGCAGCCAAGATCCACAGGGGAGCCAGCCCCAGCATTTT
CASSQDPQGSQPQHF
>TRBD1|NA|15|TRBV5-1|TRBJ1-5
TGCGCCAGCAGCACGGGGACAGGGGGAGGGCAGCCCCAGCATTTT
CASSTGTGGGQPQHF
>TRBD1|NA|14|TRBV27|TRBJ1-2
TGTGCCAGCTGTCAAACAGGGGGCGGCTATGGCTACACCTTC
CASCQTGGGYGYTF